The sequence of this T cell receptor beta chain was determined in a study of CD8 T cells in ankylosing spondylitis. Study observations and caveats: One TCR beta motif, made up of roughly eight highly homologous variants, appeared characteristic of ankylosing spondylitis blood. Reportedly, disease-linked clones are significantly enriched in ankylosing spondylitis patients' matched synovial fluid.

About this clonotype: The antigen is undetermined.

In TCRdb, the 5' RACE reads were re-called with MiXCR into one record per CDR3 protein. Altogether 470,000 or so distinct CDR3 sequences are present, roughly 25% being singletons, with the ten largest covering over 0.8%. V lost 3 bases to trimming and J lost 0 bases, with 25 bases between them. The germline V gene has CDR1 SGDLS and CDR2 YYNGEE. CDR3 length: 21 amino acids. The receptor's source is a male donor with ankylosing spondylitis. Sample: blood, either unsorted or a sorted T cell fraction (not recorded which). The chain couples TRBV9 to TRBJ2-6; no clear D. CDR3 bases: TGTGCCAGCAGCGCCGTAACCCCGAGATCCGGCTTCAGCTCTGGGGCCAACGTCCTGACTTTC. Protein: CASSAVTPRSGFSSGANVLTF.